A selection of T cell receptor beta chains follows, all from one sample in a study of read filtering for tumor transcriptome and immune sequencing. A single record per CDR3 protein comes from TCRdb applying MiXCR to the reads. The sample holds tens of thousands of distinct CDR3 sequences, roughly 19% seen once. The specimen was a population of CD138-negative cells sorted from bone marrow. The receptors here all came from a donor at least 40 years old with multiple myeloma. CDR3s include the opening cysteine and the closing phenylalanine or tryptophan. D genes are given only for firm matches. The size field is filled for only some rows; it gives once, few, many or a size class.

D: -
J: TRBJ2-3
V: TRBV12-5
size: few
CDR3: CASGLGGHTDTQYF
DNA: TGTGCTAGTGGTTTGGGAGGGCACACAGATACGCAGTATTTT

D: TRBD1
J: TRBJ2-7
V: TRBV5-5
size: -
CDR3: CASSSGTGGQYEQYF
DNA: TGTGCCAGCAGCTCCGGGACAGGGGGACAATACGAGCAGTACTTC

D: -
J: TRBJ2-3
V: TRBV28
size: many
CDR3: CASSAPSRHTQYF
DNA: TGTGCCAGCAGTGCGCCCTCGCGCCATACGCAGTATTTT

D: TRBD1
J: TRBJ2-7
V: TRBV6-6
size: many
CDR3: CASRGDREGSEQYF
DNA: TGTGCCAGCAGAGGGGACAGGGAAGGTTCCGAGCAGTACTTC

D: TRBD1
J: TRBJ2-1
V: TRBV18
size: many
CDR3: CASSPRRGTGFNEQFF
DNA: TGTGCCAGCTCACCAAGGAGAGGGACAGGGTTTAATGAGCAGTTCTTC

D: -
J: TRBJ2-1
V: TRBV11-3
size: medium-sized
CDR3: CASSLLSGLYNEQFF
DNA: TGTGCCAGCAGCCTACTAAGTGGGCTTTACAATGAGCAGTTCTTC

D: -
J: TRBJ2-1
V: TRBV18
size: many
CDR3: CASSPPLTAYNEQFF
DNA: TGTGCCAGCTCACCGCCTCTGACAGCCTACAATGAGCAGTTCTTC

D: TRBD1
J: TRBJ2-4
V: TRBV27
size: many
CDR3: CASSRNRGSKNIQYF
DNA: TGTGCCAGCAGTCGGAACAGGGGTTCCAAAAACATTCAGTACTTC

D: TRBD1
J: TRBJ2-5
V: TRBV5-8
size: few
CDR3: CASSPGTGGVQRETQYF
DNA: TGTGCCAGCAGCCCTGGGACAGGGGGCGTACAACGGGAGACCCAGTACTTC

D: -
J: TRBJ2-3
V: TRBV7-3
size: -
CDR3: CASSLTGRSPTDTQYF
DNA: TGTGCCAGCAGCTTAACGGGGAGATCCCCCACAGATACGCAGTATTTT

D: -
J: TRBJ1-4
V: TRBV12-3/TRBV12-4
size: many
CDR3: CASSPHRMNEKLFF
DNA: TGTGCCAGCAGTCCCCACCGGATGAATGAAAAACTGTTTTTT

D: -
J: TRBJ2-7
V: TRBV10-2
size: many
CDR3: CASRDKDYEQYF
DNA: TGCGCCAGCAGGGATAAAGATTACGAGCAGTACTTC

D: TRBD1
J: TRBJ2-2
V: TRBV7-2
size: many
CDR3: CASSLDRTNTGELFF
DNA: TGTGCCAGCAGCCTGGACAGGACAAACACCGGGGAGCTGTTTTTT

D: -
J: TRBJ1-1
V: TRBV6-5
size: -
CDR3: CASSYSRGMNTETFF
DNA: TGTGCCAGCAGTTACTCGAGAGGGATGAACACTGAAACTTTCTTT

D: -
J: TRBJ2-3
V: TRBV7-9
size: many
CDR3: CASSNGPSTDTQYF
DNA: TGTGCCAGCAGCAACGGGCCTAGTACAGATACGCAGTATTTT

D: -
J: TRBJ1-1
V: TRBV20-1
size: many
CDR3: CSARDNVRVNTEAFF
DNA: TGCAGTGCTAGAGACAACGTGAGGGTGAACACTGAAGCTTTCTTT

D: -
J: TRBJ2-3
V: TRBV12-3/TRBV12-4
size: many
CDR3: CASSLSYTQYF
DNA: TGTGCCAGCAGTTTATCATATACGCAGTATTTT

D: -
J: TRBJ2-1
V: TRBV5-4
size: many
CDR3: CASSLWVADEQFF
DNA: TGTGCCAGCAGCTTGTGGGTTGCGGATGAGCAGTTCTTC

D: -
J: TRBJ2-1
V: TRBV29-1
size: many
CDR3: CSYSTSAYNEQFF
DNA: TGCAGCTACTCGACGAGCGCCTACAATGAGCAGTTCTTC

D: -
J: TRBJ2-7
V: TRBV19
size: many
CDR3: CASINDRRDSYEQYF
DNA: TGTGCCAGTATAAATGACAGACGAGATTCCTACGAGCAGTACTTC

D: -
J: TRBJ2-5
V: TRBV6-5
size: few
CDR3: CATLPLLGYQETQYF
DNA: TGTGCCACCTTGCCCCTCTTGGGGTACCAAGAGACCCAGTACTTC

D: -
J: TRBJ2-7
V: TRBV28
size: -
CDR3: CASTTQGTAAYEQYF
DNA: TGTGCCAGTACCACCCAGGGCACGGCCGCCTACGAGCAGTACTTC

D: -
J: TRBJ1-5
V: TRBV7-9
size: -
CDR3: CASSLARDDQPQHF
DNA: TGTGCCAGCAGCTTAGCCAGGGACGACCAGCCCCAGCATTTT

D: -
J: TRBJ2-5
V: TRBV12-3/TRBV12-4
size: many
CDR3: CASSTIGREIETQYF
DNA: TGTGCCAGCAGTACCATTGGTAGGGAAATAGAGACCCAGTACTTC

D: -
J: TRBJ1-1
V: TRBV10-2
size: many
CDR3: CASSSHTEAFF
DNA: TGCGCCAGCAGTAGTCACACTGAAGCTTTCTTT